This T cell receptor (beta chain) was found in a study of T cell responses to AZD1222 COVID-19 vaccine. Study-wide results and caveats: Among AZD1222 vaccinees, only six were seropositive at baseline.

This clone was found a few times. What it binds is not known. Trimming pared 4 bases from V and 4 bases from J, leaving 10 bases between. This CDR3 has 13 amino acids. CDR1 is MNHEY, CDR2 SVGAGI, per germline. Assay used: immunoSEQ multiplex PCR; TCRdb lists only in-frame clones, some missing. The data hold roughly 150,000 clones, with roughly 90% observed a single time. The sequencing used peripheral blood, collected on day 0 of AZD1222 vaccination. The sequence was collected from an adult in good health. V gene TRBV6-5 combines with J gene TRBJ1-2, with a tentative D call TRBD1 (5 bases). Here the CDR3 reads CASSFAGPYGYTF. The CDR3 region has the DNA TGTGCCAGCAGTTTCGCAGGGCCCTATGGCTACACCTTC.